This section outlines one TCR beta chain sequence together with its context. Its antigen is currently unknown. The germline V gene has CDR1 LNHDA and CDR2 SQIVND (reference sequence). Trimming removed 1 base from V and 6 bases from J, with 13 bases in between. The CDR3 extends over 15 amino acids. This table comes from immunoSEQ multiplex PCR, and its TCRdb copy is limited to in-frame clones, with some not included. The repertoire holds about 20,000 clones, with more than 65% as singletons. This record belongs to a study of CD4 T cells in relation to SARS-CoV-2 and coronaviruses. As for the study in general: PBMCs were cultured with antigen for less than twelve days before TCR beta sequencing.

Unexposed donor CD4+ T cells date from about 2011-2018, before the COVID-19 pandemic. CD4+ T cells were isolated from the cells after 10 days of culture. As cell numbers allowed, unexposed-donor CD4+ T cells faced SARS-CoV-2 S/N and four cold-coronavirus spikes. Each well had approximately 2.1 million PBMCs in around 5.3% human AB serum with IL-2. The sequence was collected from a human donor in good health. The specimen sequenced was CD4+ T cells from PBMCs, cultured in vitro. The J gene is TRBJ1-5, the V gene TRBV19; TRBD1 might be the D (5 bases). The CDR3 nucleotides read TGTGCCAGTAGTATAGGAGGGGCGGGGGGTCAGCCCCAGCATTTT. Its protein is CASSIGGAGGQPQHF.